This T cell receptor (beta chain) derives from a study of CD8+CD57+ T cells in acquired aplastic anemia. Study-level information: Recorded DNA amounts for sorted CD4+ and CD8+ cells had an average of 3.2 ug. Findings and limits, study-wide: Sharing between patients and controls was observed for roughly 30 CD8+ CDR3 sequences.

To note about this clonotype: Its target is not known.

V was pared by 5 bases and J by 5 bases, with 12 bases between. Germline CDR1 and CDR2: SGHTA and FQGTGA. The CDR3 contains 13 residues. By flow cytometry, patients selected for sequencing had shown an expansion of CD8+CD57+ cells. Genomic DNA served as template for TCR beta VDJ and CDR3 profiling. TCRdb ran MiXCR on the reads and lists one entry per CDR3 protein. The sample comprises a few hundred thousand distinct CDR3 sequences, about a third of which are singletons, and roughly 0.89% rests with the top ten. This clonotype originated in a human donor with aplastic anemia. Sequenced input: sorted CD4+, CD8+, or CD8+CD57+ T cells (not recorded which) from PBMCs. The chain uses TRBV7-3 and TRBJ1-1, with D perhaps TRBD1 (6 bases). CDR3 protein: CASSQTRGTEAFF. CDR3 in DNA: TGTGCCAGCAGCCAAACCAGGGGTACTGAAGCTTTCTTT.